One and the same sample provided the 22 T cell receptor beta chains below, sequenced in a study of radiotherapy plus CTLA-4 blockade in lung cancer. Profiled with immunoSEQ multiplex PCR; TCRdb holds only in-frame clones, not every one. The table shows 40,000 or so clones, with 65% to 90% occurring only once. Sample: peripheral blood, taken from a patient treated with radiotherapy plus ipilimumab. These receptors all stem from a human donor with non-small cell lung cancer whose response to radiotherapy plus ipilimumab could not be evaluated.

The chain employs TRBV7-9 and TRBJ1-5; the D gene is possibly TRBD1 (6 bases). Germline assignment: CDR1 SEHNR and CDR2 FQNEAQ (reference sequence). This CDR3 has 14 residues. The V end lost 4 bases, the J end lost 4 bases, and 11 bases lay between the germline ends. CDR3: CASSSQGQNQPQHF. The DNA for the CDR3 is TGTGCCAGCAGCTCACAGGGACAAAATCAGCCCCAGCATTTT.

The genes are TRBV15 and TRBJ2-5; D is possibly TRBD2 (6 bases). The CDR3 has 15 residues. Germline V CDR1 and CDR2: LNHNV, YYDKDF (reference sequence). V lost 0 bases and J 4 bases, leaving 12 bases between the germline ends. CDR3 sequence reads: CATSRDLGGPETQYF. The CDR3 region has the DNA TGTGCCACCAGCAGAGATCTAGGAGGGCCAGAGACCCAGTACTTC.

The J gene is TRBJ2-3, the V gene TRBV9; D remains ambiguous. There are 14 residues in the CDR3. CDR1 and CDR2 from the germline V gene are SGDLS and YYNGEE. The V end lost 0 bases, the J end lost 7 bases, and 12 bases lay between the germline ends. CDR3 sequence reads: CASSVGLSPNTQYF. CDR3 bases: TGTGCCAGCAGCGTAGGTCTTAGCCCAAATACGCAGTATTTT.

This clone was seen a few times. V usage is TRBV10-1 and J usage is TRBJ1-1; D ambiguous. The CDR3 consists of 12 residues. The germline V gene encodes CDR1 WNHNN and CDR2 SYGVQD (reference sequence). The V and J ends lost 4 bases and 7 bases respectively, with 10 bases between them. DNA of the CDR3: TGCGCCAGCAGTGGACCTTCAGGTGAAGCTTTCTTT. Translation: CASSGPSGEAFF.

The chain links TRBV18 to TRBJ1-5; perhaps TRBD1 as D (6 bases). Per germline, CDR1 KGHSH and CDR2 LQKENI. The CDR3 runs 16 residues. V was pared by 3 bases and J by 2 bases, with 14 bases between. CDR3 sequence (DNA): TGTGCCAGCTCACCTCCACCGGGGGGGCGCAATCAGCCCCAGCATTTT. Translating it yields CASSPPPGGRNQPQHF.

The V call is TRBV28, the J call TRBJ2-5, with a weak D call TRBD2 (5 bases). Germline CDR1 reads MDHEN; CDR2 reads SYDVKM. V was shortened by 6 bases and J by 7 bases, with 12 bases between the two germline ends. The CDR3 is made up of 12 amino acids. CDR3 region: CASSSLLGTQYF. CDR3 coding DNA: TGTGCCAGCAGCTCTCTACTAGGGACCCAGTACTTC.

This sequence joins TRBV15 and TRBJ1-5; D ambiguous. V lost 1 base, J lost 2 bases, and 9 bases lay in between. Germline CDR1 is LNHNV and CDR2 is YYDKDF (reference sequence). The CDR3 runs to 15 residues. The CDR3 protein is CATSRGPEGNQPQHF. The CDR3 coding sequence is TGTGCCACCAGCAGAGGCCCGGAGGGCAATCAGCCCCAGCATTTT.

Of note for this clone: The junction differs from germline at one of its ends, possibly a read error. This chain joins TRBV15 and TRBJ1-5; TRBD1 matches at 8 bases. The CDR3 loop spans 12 amino acids. The V gene's germline CDR1 is LNHNV and CDR2 YYDKDF (reference sequence). CDR3 sequence (DNA): TGTGCCACCAGCAGAGATCGGACAGGGTTGGATTTT. Translation gives CATSRDRTGLDF.

The chain recombines TRBV4-3 with TRBJ2-3; D remains ambiguous. CDR3 length: 16 amino acids. Per the germline V gene, CDR1 is LGHNA and CDR2 is YSLEER. Trimming left V 0 bases short and J 1 base short, with 11 bases between. CDR3 protein: CASSQEATYRTDTQYF. In DNA, the CDR3 is TGCGCCAGCAGCCAAGAGGCGACTTATCGCACAGATACGCAGTATTTT.

This chain connects TRBV27 to TRBJ1-6; TRBD1 matches 7 bases. V shed 5 bases, J shed 0 bases, and the junction held 4 bases outside the gene matches. This CDR3 has 16 amino acids. CDR1 MNHEY and CDR2 SMNVEV come from the germline V gene (reference sequence). This CDR3 reads CASSDRDSSYNSPLHF. As DNA, the CDR3 is TGTGCCAGCAGTGACAGGGACAGCTCCTATAATTCACCCCTCCACTTT.

The rearrangement joins TRBV4-2 to TRBJ2-3, with TRBD1 identical over 9 bases. Trimming took 0 bases from V and 12 from J; bases not matched to a gene: 4. This CDR3 has 13 amino acids. CDR1 and CDR2 (germline): LGHNA, YNFKEQ. The CDR3 DNA follows: TGTGCCAGCAGCCAAGATAACAGGGGGCTTCAGTATTTT. Protein product: CASSQDNRGLQYF.

V and J are TRBV16 and TRBJ2-3, with D perhaps matching TRBD2 (5 bases). The germline V and J ends were trimmed by 1 base and 0 bases, with 8 bases remaining between them. From germline, CDR1 is KGHSY and CDR2 FQNENV. The CDR3 consists of 15 residues. The CDR3 loop reads CASSQFPGSTDTQYF. The CDR3 bases are TGTGCCAGCAGCCAATTCCCGGGGAGCACAGATACGCAGTATTTT.

This clone was seen only once. The chain recombines TRBV28 with TRBJ1-6; D call uncertain. The CDR3 is 14 residues long. CDR1 is MDHEN and CDR2 is SYDVKM in the germline V gene. Trimming took 3 bases from V and 0 from J, leaving 3 bases between them. Written as DNA, the CDR3 is TGTGCCAGCAGTTTCCGCTCCTATAATTCACCCCTCCACTTT. Translating it yields CASSFRSYNSPLHF.

This clone occurred once. V is TRBV28 and J is TRBJ1-4; D remains ambiguous. Trimming stripped 5 bases from V and 10 bases from J, with 20 bases between. The germline CDR1 and CDR2 sequences are MDHEN and SYDVKM. This CDR3 spans 15 amino acids. DNA of the CDR3: TGTGCCAGCAGTCCCGACCTTCTCCTGGAGGGAAAACTGTTTTTT. It yields the protein CASSPDLLLEGKLFF.

The rearrangement links TRBV29-1 to TRBJ2-1, with unresolved D. V dropped 2 bases and J dropped 0 bases, with 8 bases sitting between them. The CDR3 consists of 14 residues. CDR1 is SQVTM and CDR2 is ANQGSEA in the germline V gene. CDR3 coding DNA: TGCAGCGTTGAACCGTTGAGCTCCTACAATGAGCAGTTCTTC. This translates into CSVEPLSSYNEQFF.

This sequence joins TRBV5-1 and TRBJ2-3; D is possibly TRBD2 (6 bases). The CDR3 has 14 residues. Trimming left V 4 bases short and J 4 bases short, with 13 bases between. Germline V gene data show CDR1 as SGHRS and CDR2 as YFSETQ. The CDR3: CASSRDSQADTQYF. The DNA of the CDR3 is TGCGCCAGCAGCCGGGACTCCCAAGCAGATACGCAGTATTTT.

The genes are TRBV29-1 and TRBJ2-1; 9 nucleotides agree with TRBD2. CDR3 size: 14 residues. V gave up 5 bases and J gave up 3 bases; unmatched junction bases: 5. The germline CDR1 and CDR2 sequences are SQVTM and ANQGSEA. CDR3 region: CSVPTSGLYNEQFF. In DNA form, the CDR3 reads TGCAGCGTTCCGACTAGCGGTCTCTACAATGAGCAGTTCTTC.

This clone was seen just once. Here the CDR3 reads CASSLPGQGAYEQYF. In DNA form, the CDR3 reads TGTGCCAGCAGCTTGCCGGGACAGGGAGCCTACGAGCAGTACTTC. The genes are TRBV5-4 and TRBJ2-7, with 9 bases aligning to TRBD1. Germline CDR1 SGHNT, CDR2 YYREEE (reference sequence). This CDR3 spans 15 amino acids. V gave up 1 base and J gave up 2 bases; unmatched junction bases: 4. Supplemented by reference TRBV5-4 and TRBJ2-7, the full variable domain reads ETGVTQSPTHLIKTRGQQVTLRCSSQSGHNTVSWYQQALGQGPQFIFQYYREEENGRGNFPPRFSGLQFPNYSSELNVNALELDDSALYLCASSLPGQGAYEQYFGPGTRLTVT.

The rearrangement uses TRBV4-1 and TRBJ2-1; TRBD2 is a possible D gene (5 bases). Germline V CDR1 and CDR2: MGHRA, YSYEKL. This CDR3 is 16 amino acids long. The ends were cut back, 2 bases at V and 0 bases at J, with 11 bases in the middle. The CDR3 protein is CASSQRAETSYNEQFF. The CDR3, as DNA: TGCGCCAGCAGCCAAAGAGCGGAAACCTCCTACAATGAGCAGTTCTTC.

The chain joins TRBV27 to TRBJ1-1; a possible D gene is TRBD1 (6 bases). Trimming cost V 7 bases and J 2 bases, with 14 bases left between them. The length of the CDR3 is 14 residues. Germline-derived CDR1 and CDR2 are MNHEY and SMNVEV (reference sequence). The CDR3 protein is CASTPKGDNTEAFF. Here the CDR3 DNA reads TGTGCCAGCACCCCCAAGGGGGATAACACTGAAGCTTTCTTT.

The J gene is TRBJ2-1, the V gene TRBV7-9; 7 bases align to TRBD2. V shed 3 bases, J shed 3 bases, and the junction held 2 bases outside the gene matches. The CDR3 sequence is 14 residues long. Per the germline V gene, CDR1 is SEHNR and CDR2 is FQNEAQ (reference sequence). In nucleotides, the CDR3 is TGTGCCAGCAGCTTCAGCGGGAACTACAATGAGCAGTTCTTC. This encodes CASSFSGNYNEQFF.

The chain links TRBV19 to TRBJ1-3; D remains ambiguous. The CDR3 consists of 11 residues. CDR1 LNHDA and CDR2 SQIVND come from the germline V gene (reference sequence). V lost 8 bases and J lost 2, with 4 bases in between. CDR3 coding DNA: TGTGCCAGTCCGGCTGGAAACACCATATATTTT. It specifies CASPAGNTIYF.